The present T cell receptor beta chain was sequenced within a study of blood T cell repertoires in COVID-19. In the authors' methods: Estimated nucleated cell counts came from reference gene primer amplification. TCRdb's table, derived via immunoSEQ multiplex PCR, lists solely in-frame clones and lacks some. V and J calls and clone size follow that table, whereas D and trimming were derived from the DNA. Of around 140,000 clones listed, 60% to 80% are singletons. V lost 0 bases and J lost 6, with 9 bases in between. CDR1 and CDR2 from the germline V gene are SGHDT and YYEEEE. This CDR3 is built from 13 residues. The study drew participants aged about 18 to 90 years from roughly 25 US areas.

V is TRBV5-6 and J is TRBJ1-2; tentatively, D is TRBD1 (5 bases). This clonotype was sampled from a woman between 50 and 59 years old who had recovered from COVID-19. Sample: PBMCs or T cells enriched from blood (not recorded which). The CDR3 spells CASSLDGGNGYTF. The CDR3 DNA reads TGTGCCAGCAGCTTGGATGGGGGGAATGGCTACACCTTC.